Listed below are T cell receptor beta chains from one sample, sequenced in a study of tumour-infiltrating T cells in Burkitt lymphoma. This table comes from immunoSEQ multiplex PCR, and its TCRdb copy is limited to in-frame clones, with some not included. The top ten hold 3% to 3.5% of the sample, which has around 6,700 clones, about 18% seen once. Sequenced sample: tumor tissue. The receptor set was obtained from a human donor with diffuse large B-cell lymphoma. Each CDR3 is given with its conserved first and last residue. D genes are given only for firm matches. For some rows the clone size is stated as once, few or many, or as a class when expanded; others skip it.

>TRBV15|few|NA|TRBJ2-1
CATSRDGYNEQFF
TGTGCCACCAGCAGAGATGGGTACAATGAGCAGTTCTTC
>TRBV11-3|NA|TRBD2|TRBJ2-5
CASSLGGLADQETQYF
TGTGCCAGCAGCTTAGGGGGACTAGCGGACCAAGAGACCCAGTACTTC
>TRBV6-6|few|TRBD1|TRBJ2-1
CASRGAQGVAYNEQFF
TGTGCCAGCAGGGGAGCACAGGGGGTCGCGTACAATGAGCAGTTCTTC
>TRBV6-5|few|TRBD1|TRBJ1-3
CASRRDRAGGNTIYF
TGTGCCAGCAGACGTGACAGGGCAGGGGGAAACACCATATATTTT
>TRBV6-5|NA|NA|TRBJ2-7
CASSYLGRYEQYF
TGTGCCAGCAGTTACTTAGGGCGCTACGAGCAGTACTTC
>TRBV2|few|NA|TRBJ1-3
CASWGSDTIYF
TGTGCCAGCTGGGGCTCGGACACCATATATTTT
>TRBV29-1|NA|TRBD2|TRBJ2-5
CSVDPSGRETQYF
TGCAGCGTTGATCCCAGCGGGAGGGAGACCCAGTACTTC
>TRBV11-3|NA|NA|TRBJ1-1
CASSFGMDTEAFF
TGTGCCAGCAGCTTTGGGATGGATACTGAAGCTTTCTTT
>TRBV11-2|NA|NA|TRBJ2-1
CASSLDWARSEQFF
TGTGCCAGCAGCTTAGATTGGGCCAGGAGTGAGCAGTTCTTC
>TRBV19|few|TRBD2|TRBJ2-7
CASSMSTLGGTLSYEQYF
TGTGCCAGTAGTATGAGTACACTCGGGGGGACTCTCTCCTACGAGCAGTACTTC
>TRBV9|few|NA|TRBJ1-2
CASSVSGDLGGYTF
TGTGCCAGCAGCGTGTCGGGGGACCTTGGAGGCTACACCTTC
>TRBV10-3|few|NA|TRBJ2-3
CAISGSLGATDTQYF
TGTGCCATCAGTGGGAGTTTGGGAGCTACAGATACGCAGTATTTT
>TRBV7-3|NA|NA|TRBJ2-1
CASSSLMGGEQFF
TGTGCCAGCAGCTCCCTTATGGGTGGGGAGCAGTTCTTC
>TRBV10-3|few|NA|TRBJ2-2
CAINKRLEGSGELFF
TGTGCCATCAACAAGAGGCTAGAGGGGTCCGGGGAGCTGTTTTTT
>TRBV11-2|NA|NA|TRBJ1-1
CASSFGLSENTEAFF
TGTGCCAGCAGCTTTGGGTTATCTGAGAACACTGAAGCTTTCTTT
>TRBV21-1|NA|NA|TRBJ1-3
CASSQGTVIGNTIYF
TGTGCCAGCAGCCAGGGGACCGTCATCGGAAACACCATATATTTT
>TRBV6-5|NA|NA|TRBJ2-1
CASSYSMASDYNEQFF
TGTGCCAGCAGTTACTCAATGGCTAGCGACTACAATGAGCAGTTCTTC
>TRBV29-1|NA|TRBD2|TRBJ2-1
CSVASGSSYNEQFF
TGCAGCGTGGCAAGCGGGAGCTCCTACAATGAGCAGTTCTTC
>TRBV5-5|once|NA|TRBJ2-7
CASSSAGYEQYF
TGTGCCAGCAGCTCCGCGGGCTACGAGCAGTACTTC
>TRBV30|NA|TRBD1|TRBJ1-5
CAWSVQTGTGIDQPQHF
TGTGCCTGGAGTGTTCAAACCGGGACAGGGATTGATCAGCCCCAGCATTTT
>TRBV7-9|NA|NA|TRBJ1-5
CASSYGTVENQPQHF
TGTGCCAGCAGCTATGGGACCGTAGAGAATCAGCCCCAGCATTTT
>TRBV19|few|NA|TRBJ2-1
CASSIGFTYNEQFF
TGTGCCAGTAGTATCGGTTTTACCTACAATGAGCAGTTCTTC
>TRBV6-1|NA|TRBD2|TRBJ2-3
CASSEEVAGVSDTQYF
TGTGCCAGCAGTGAAGAGGTAGCGGGAGTGTCAGATACGCAGTATTTT
>TRBV4-3|NA|TRBD2|TRBJ2-1
CASSQDLAGAPYNEQFF
TGCGCCAGCAGCCAAGATCTAGCGGGAGCACCCTACAATGAGCAGTTCTTC
>TRBV6-6|few|NA|TRBJ1-3
CASSSASGAGNTIYF
TGTGCCAGCAGTTCCGCGTCGGGGGCTGGAAACACCATATATTTT
>TRBV29-1|NA|NA|TRBJ2-7
CSVVQDSYEQYF
TGCAGCGTAGTACAGGACTCCTACGAGCAGTACTTC
>TRBV9|NA|TRBD2|TRBJ2-5
CASSTVAGGLEETQYF
TGTGCCAGCAGCACCGTAGCGGGAGGTCTCGAGGAGACCCAGTACTTC
>TRBV7-8|NA|TRBD1|TRBJ2-7
CASSLVGQAGFTYEQYF
TGTGCCAGCAGCTTAGTAGGACAGGCGGGCTTTACCTACGAGCAGTACTTC
>TRBV2|few|NA|TRBJ2-5
CASKGPGETQYF
TGTGCCAGCAAGGGCCCCGGAGAGACCCAGTACTTC
>TRBV7-2|few|TRBD2|TRBJ2-1
CASSRLAGGSDEQFF
TGTGCCAGCAGCCGACTAGCGGGAGGGTCGGATGAGCAGTTCTTC
>TRBV7-2|NA|NA|TRBJ1-1
CASSLAHRVATEAFF
TGTGCCAGCAGCTTAGCTCACAGGGTAGCCACTGAAGCTTTCTTT
>TRBV11-3|NA|TRBD2|TRBJ2-2
CASSSRASGRDGELFF
TGTGCCAGCAGCTCCCGTGCGAGCGGGAGGGACGGGGAGCTGTTTTTT
>TRBV19|NA|TRBD2|TRBJ2-1
CASSYPSGVEQFF
TGTGCCAGTAGTTATCCTAGCGGGGTAGAGCAGTTCTTC
>TRBV5-6|few|TRBD2|TRBJ2-5
CASSLGGLAGVGETQYF
TGTGCCAGCAGCTTGGGGGGACTAGCGGGAGTTGGGGAGACCCAGTACTTC
>TRBV4-1|NA|NA|TRBJ2-4
CASSLRDTEDSGNIQYF
TGCGCCAGCAGCCTCCGGGACACAGAAGACTCGGGGAACATTCAGTACTTC
>TRBV15|NA|NA|TRBJ1-2
CATSREGQTYGYTF
TGTGCCACCAGCAGAGAGGGACAAACTTATGGCTACACCTTC
>TRBV9|NA|TRBD2|TRBJ2-1
CASSVGFGLAGDLYNEQFF
TGTGCCAGCAGCGTAGGTTTCGGGCTAGCGGGTGATCTTTACAATGAGCAGTTCTTC
>TRBV19|NA|NA|TRBJ1-2
CASSGGLEAYGYTF
TGTGCCAGTAGCGGGGGCCTCGAGGCCTATGGCTACACCTTC
>TRBV7-2|NA|TRBD2|TRBJ2-7
CASSLVLAGISYEQYF
TGTGCCAGCAGCTTAGTACTAGCGGGAATATCCTACGAGCAGTACTTC
>TRBV4-3|NA|NA|TRBJ2-3
CASSQDAGGPGTDTQYF
TGCGCCAGCAGCCAAGATGCCGGAGGGCCGGGGACAGATACGCAGTATTTT
>TRBV9|few|NA|TRBJ2-1
CASSDRAVGEQFF
TGTGCCAGCAGCGACCGGGCGGTAGGTGAGCAGTTCTTC
>TRBV4-2|NA|TRBD2|TRBJ2-7
CASSGETSGSHEQYF
TGTGCCAGCAGCGGGGAGACTAGCGGGAGCCACGAGCAGTACTTC
>TRBV7-2|NA|NA|TRBJ2-3
CASRRQDHTDTQYF
TGTGCCAGCAGACGACAGGACCACACAGATACGCAGTATTTT
>TRBV7-2|NA|TRBD1|TRBJ1-4
CASSPREGANEKLFF
TGTGCCAGCAGCCCTCGGGAGGGGGCGAATGAAAAACTGTTTTTT
>TRBV2|few|NA|TRBJ2-5
CASYGPRETQYF
TGTGCCAGCTATGGCCCGCGAGAGACCCAGTACTTC
>TRBV7-9|few|NA|TRBJ1-5
CASSGTGEQPQHF
TGTGCCAGCAGCGGCACGGGTGAACAGCCCCAGCATTTT
>TRBV7-8|few|NA|TRBJ2-7
CASSLDRLYEQYF
TGTGCCAGCAGCTTAGATCGTCTCTACGAGCAGTACTTC
>TRBV27|few|NA|TRBJ2-3
CASSLGTDTQYF
TGTGCCAGCAGTTTAGGCACAGATACGCAGTATTTT
>TRBV4-1|few|TRBD2|TRBJ2-7
CASSQVGTRTYEQYF
TGCGCCAGCAGCCAAGTTGGGACTAGGACCTACGAGCAGTACTTC